This T cell receptor beta chain was found in a study of T cell responses to AZD1222 COVID-19 vaccine. Overall study findings and caveats: Reportedly, nearly half of unique spike TCRs recognized epitopes outside B.1.351/B.1.1.7 mutations.

Assay used: immunoSEQ multiplex PCR; TCRdb lists only in-frame clones, some missing. The repertoire holds 100,000 to 150,000 clones, with approximately 90% as singletons. The germline gives CDR1 MNHEY, CDR2 SMNVEV (reference sequence). V was clipped by 6 bases and J by 2 bases, with 11 bases between them. The CDR3 runs 13 residues. This clone was counted once. Its antigen is undetermined. This receptor was obtained from an adult in good health. The sequenced sample was peripheral blood, obtained on day 0 of AZD1222 vaccination. V usage is TRBV27 and J usage is TRBJ2-7, with D perhaps TRBD1 or TRBD2 (5 bases each). CDR3 sequence reads: CASSRDRAYEQYF. As DNA, the CDR3 is TGTGCCAGCAGCCGGGACCGTGCCTACGAGCAGTACTTC.